The T cell receptor beta chain under discussion was sequenced for a study of cytomegalovirus exposure and HLA in healthy donors. Points from the study as a whole: A link between a missense DCLRE1C variant and TCR beta V- and J-gene trimming emerged from a later analysis. Further analysis, carried out later, found HLA-associated TCR beta chains more clonally expanded than equally common other chains.

V gave up 7 bases and J gave up 0 bases; unmatched junction bases: 5. The CDR3 totals 16 residues. Germline V gene lookup returns CDR1 MNHNY and CDR2 SVGAGI (reference sequence). Vbeta (60) and Jbeta (13) primers were used in the PCR. The assay was immunoSEQ multiplex PCR, and TCRdb's table has in-frame clones only and misses some. The sample carries 110,000 to 150,000 clones, roughly 78% recorded once. A word on this clone: Its antigen is unknown.

The J gene is TRBJ1-4, the V gene TRBV6-6; 10 bases are a match to TRBD1. Sequencing was carried out using PBMCs. This clonotype was obtained from a female donor in good health and CMV-seronegative. The CDR3 bases are TGTGCCAGCATAGGACAGGGGGAGGCAACTAATGAAAAACTGTTTTTT. Its translation is CASIGQGEATNEKLFF.